A selection of T cell receptor beta chains follows, all from one sample in a study of vaccination effects on CD4 cells after COVID-19. Their recognized antigens are unknown. Sequencing used immunoSEQ multiplex PCR; TCRdb keeps in-frame clones, though not all of them. The top ten clones hold around 3% of a sample with tens of thousands of clones, roughly 74% of them seen once. The specimen comprised CD4+ T cells from PBMCs cultured with HCoV-NL63 spike peptides, sampled before COVID-19 vaccination. The receptor source for this set is a human donor who received a COVID-19 vaccine. The CDR3 runs from the conserved cysteine through the conserved F or W. The D gene is left open where the match is weak. Expanded clones are given a class, and other clones once, few, many or no size at all.

>TRBV5-4|NA|NA|TRBJ2-3
TGTGCCAGCAGCTCCGACATTTCCACAGATACGCAGTATTTT
CASSSDISTDTQYF
>TRBV15|NA|NA|TRBJ2-5
TGTGCCACCAGCAGAGAAATTTCCAGAAACCAAGAGACCCAGTACTTC
CATSREISRNQETQYF
>TRBV7-9|NA|NA|TRBJ2-1
TGTGCCAGCAGCTATCCGGCCCACATAGGGGATGAGCAGTTCTTC
CASSYPAHIGDEQFF
>TRBV6-5|few|NA|TRBJ1-1
TGTGCCAGCACCCTGGGGTGGCAGAGGAACACTGAAGCTTTCTTT
CASTLGWQRNTEAFF
>TRBV2|NA|NA|TRBJ2-3
TGTGCCAGCAATCGAGGTACGCAGTATTTT
CASNRGTQYF
>TRBV30|once|NA|TRBJ1-5
TGTGCCTGGAGTTCCAGGAGTTATAGCAATCAGCCCCAGCATTTT
CAWSSRSYSNQPQHF
>TRBV7-3|NA|TRBD1|TRBJ2-1
TGTGCCAGCAGCTTAGGACAGGGGCTAGGAGGAAATGAGCAGTTCTTC
CASSLGQGLGGNEQFF
>TRBV19|NA|TRBD1|TRBJ1-1
TGTGCCAGTAGAGACAGGGGGCGAGACGGGAACACTGAAGCTTTCTTT
CASRDRGRDGNTEAFF
>TRBV7-2|NA|NA|TRBJ1-6
TGTGCCAGCAGCCCCCGGGACGTCGTTCTGAGGGAGGATAATTCACCCCTCCACTTT
CASSPRDVVLREDNSPLHF
>TRBV30|NA|NA|TRBJ1-1
TGTGCCTGGAGTGTCGGTTCGAACACTGAAGCTTTCTTT
CAWSVGSNTEAFF
>TRBV30|NA|TRBD2|TRBJ2-3
TGTGCCTGGAGTCGTACTAGCGGGAGCACAGATACGCAGTATTTT
CAWSRTSGSTDTQYF
>TRBV18|NA|NA|TRBJ2-5
TGTGCCAGCTCACCGCAAGAGACCCAGTACTTC
CASSPQETQYF
>TRBV7-2|NA|NA|TRBJ1-6
TGTGCCAGCAGCTTACAAGGGGCCCCATCACCCCTCCACTTT
CASSLQGAPSPLHF
>TRBV15|NA|NA|TRBJ1-1
TGTGCCACCAGCAGAGTGCCAGGGGACCAAAACACTGAAGCTTTCTTT
CATSRVPGDQNTEAFF
>TRBV5-1|NA|NA|TRBJ2-5
TGCGCCAGCAGCCCCCCCGCGGGAACTCAAGAGACCCAGTACTTC
CASSPPAGTQETQYF
>TRBV24-1|NA|TRBD2|TRBJ2-3
TGTGCCACCAGTGATGATCGACTAGCGCTCACAGATACGCAGTATTTT
CATSDDRLALTDTQYF
>TRBV30|NA|NA|TRBJ2-5
TGTGCCTGGGGCGCCCAGACTAGTACGGAGACCCAGTACTTC
CAWGAQTSTETQYF
>TRBV29-1|NA|NA|TRBJ2-1
TGCAGCGTGACGGGGGGCACTGAGCAGTTCTTC
CSVTGGTEQFF
>TRBV28|NA|NA|TRBJ1-2
TGTGCCAGCATTCCTTGGGGGGCAGGCGACTATGGCTACACCTTC
CASIPWGAGDYGYTF
>TRBV24-1|NA|NA|TRBJ1-6
TGTGCCACCACCTCCCGGGACAATGATTCACCCCTCCACTTT
CATTSRDNDSPLHF
>TRBV10-1|NA|TRBD2|TRBJ2-1
TGCGCCAGCAGTGAGAGACTAGCGGGGGAGCAGTTCTTC
CASSERLAGEQFF
>TRBV7-2|NA|NA|TRBJ1-1
TGTGCCAGCAGCTCCAGCCACCGGCGGGGGGGCGGCACTGAAGCTTTCTTT
CASSSSHRRGGGTEAFF
>TRBV24-1|NA|NA|TRBJ1-5
TGTGCCACCAGCCGGGGGAATAGCAATCAGCCCCAGCATTTT
CATSRGNSNQPQHF
>TRBV5-8|NA|TRBD2|TRBJ2-3
TGTGCCAGCAGCTTGTATAGGATAAGCGGGGGGCACCCAGATACGCAGTATTTT
CASSLYRISGGHPDTQYF
>TRBV3-1/TRBV3-2|few|NA|TRBJ1-3
TGTGCCAGCAGCCAAGATGGCCGCAGGGGATCCTCTGGAAACACCATATATTTT
CASSQDGRRGSSGNTIYF
>TRBV7-2|few|TRBD1|TRBJ2-2
TGTGCCAGCAGCCCCCCCAGGACAGGGTGGACCGGGGAGCTGTTTTTT
CASSPPRTGWTGELFF
>TRBV7-8|NA|NA|TRBJ1-1
TGTGCCAGCAGCTTATTTTCGACAGAGAACACTGAAGCTTTCTTT
CASSLFSTENTEAFF
>TRBV25-1|NA|TRBD1|TRBJ1-6
TGTGCCAGTGGGGGGACAGGGCCAAATCCGAATTCACCCCTCCACTTT
CASGGTGPNPNSPLHF
>TRBV5-1|NA|NA|TRBJ1-1
TGCGCCAGCAGCTTGGGGGCCGGGGGGGACACTGAAGCTTTCTTT
CASSLGAGGDTEAFF
>TRBV5-5|NA|NA|TRBJ1-2
TGTGCCAGCAGCTTGGCCACAGGGATCTATGGCTACACCTTC
CASSLATGIYGYTF
>TRBV6-5|NA|NA|TRBJ2-4
TGTGCCAGCGGGGAGTACGGAACCAAAAACATTCAGTACTTC
CASGEYGTKNIQYF
>TRBV5-1|few|NA|TRBJ1-2
TGCGCCAGCAGCGCACTGACGTTCCGAGAGCCCTATGGCTACACCTTC
CASSALTFREPYGYTF
>TRBV7-3|NA|NA|TRBJ1-1
TGTGCCAGCAGCTTGACAGCGCTAGCGAACACTGAAGCTTTCTTT
CASSLTALANTEAFF
>TRBV29-1|NA|NA|TRBJ2-1
TGCAGCGTTGAAAGGGCTGCTCACAATGAGCAGTTCTTC
CSVERAAHNEQFF
>TRBV3-1/TRBV3-2|NA|TRBD1|TRBJ1-6
TGTGCCAGCAGCCAGGTCGGGACAGCGAATTCACCCCTCCACTTT
CASSQVGTANSPLHF
>TRBV6-5|once|NA|TRBJ1-1
TGTGCCAGCAGTTATGGGGGCAGGGTGAACACTGAAGCTTTCTTT
CASSYGGRVNTEAFF
>TRBV7-3|few|NA|TRBJ1-2
TGTGCCAGCAGCTTAAGAGGTGACAACTATGGCTACACCTTC
CASSLRGDNYGYTF
>TRBV5-1|NA|TRBD1|TRBJ1-5
TGCGCCAGCAGCGTGGGACAGGGAGGCAATCAGCCCCAGCATTTT
CASSVGQGGNQPQHF
>TRBV5-1|once|NA|TRBJ2-3
TGCGCCAGCAGCCCGTTCGTAGGAGATACGCAGTATTTT
CASSPFVGDTQYF
>TRBV11-3|NA|TRBD2|TRBJ2-1
TGTGCCAGCAGCTTGTACTTCCCCTTGGAGCGGGGGGCTAAGCAGTTCTTC
CASSLYFPLERGAKQFF